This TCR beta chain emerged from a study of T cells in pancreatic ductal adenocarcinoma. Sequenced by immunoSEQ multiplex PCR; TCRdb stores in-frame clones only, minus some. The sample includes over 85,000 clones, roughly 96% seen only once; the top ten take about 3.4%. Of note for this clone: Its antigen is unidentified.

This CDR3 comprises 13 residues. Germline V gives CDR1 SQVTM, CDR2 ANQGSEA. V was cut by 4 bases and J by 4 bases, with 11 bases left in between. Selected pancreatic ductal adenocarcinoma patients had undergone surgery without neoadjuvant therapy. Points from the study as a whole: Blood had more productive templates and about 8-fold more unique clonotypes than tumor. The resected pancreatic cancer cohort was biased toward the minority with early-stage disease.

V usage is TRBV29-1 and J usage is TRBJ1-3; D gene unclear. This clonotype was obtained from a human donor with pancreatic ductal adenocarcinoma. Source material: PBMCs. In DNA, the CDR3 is TGCAGCGTTGTGGAGGTTGCCGGAAACACCATATATTTT. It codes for CSVVEVAGNTIYF.